One and the same sample provided the 11 T cell receptor beta chains below, sequenced in a study of blood T cell repertoires in COVID-19 (dated by TCRdb to the early 2020s). Library prep was done by the immunoSEQ multiplex PCR assay. TCRdb obtained this table from immuneACCESS and retained in-frame rearrangements with V and J assigned. These tables miss some clones; where compared with another copy, unresolved V genes account for less than half of the shortfall, and the remainder is unexplained. The sample includes some 110,000 clones, with roughly nine tenths observed a single time. The top ten clones comprise about 7.7% of the sample. What was sequenced was peripheral blood. These receptors came from a human donor in a cohort sampled during active COVID-19.

This clone was counted only a few times. CDR3 in amino acids: CASTYREFHTEAFF. CDR3 bases: TGTGCCAGTACTTATAGAGAGTTCCACACTGAAGCTTTCTTT. The gene calls are TRBV19 and TRBJ1-1; no clear D gene. The CDR3 runs 14 residues. Germline-derived CDR1 and CDR2 are LNHDA and SQIVND (reference sequence). With 7 bases removed from V and 3 bases from J, the gap between germline ends came to 15 bases. Full variable domain (remainder filled in from reference TRBV19 and TRBJ1-1): DGGITQSPKYLFRKEGQNVTLSCEQNLNHDAMYWYRQDPGQGLRLIYYSQIVNDFQKGDIAEGYSVSREKKESFPLTVTSAQKNPTAFYLCASTYREFHTEAFFGQGTRLTVV.

This chain links TRBV5-4 with TRBJ1-1; TRBD1 is a possible D gene (6 bases). The V gene lost 0 bases and the J gene lost 4 bases, with 10 bases spanning the gap. The CDR3 spans 14 residues. Germline assignment: CDR1 SGHNT and CDR2 YYREEE (reference sequence). CDR3 region: CASSLVGRGTEAFF. CDR3 bases: TGTGCCAGCAGCTTGGTGGGCAGGGGCACTGAAGCTTTCTTT.

This clone showed up just once. The chain joins TRBV6-1 to TRBJ1-1; unclear D gene. V lost 1 base, J lost 6 bases, and 12 bases lay in between. Germline V gene lookup returns CDR1 MNHNS and CDR2 SASEGT. The CDR3 sequence is 14 residues long. For the CDR3, the DNA is TGTGCCAGCAGTGAAGACATCCGGGTCTCTGAAGCTTTCTTT. Protein: CASSEDIRVSEAFF.

The rearrangement uses TRBV24-1 and TRBJ2-3, with 7 nucleotides matching TRBD1. CDR1 is KGHDR, CDR2 SFDVKD, per germline. This CDR3 spans 15 amino acids. V lost 1 base to trimming and J lost 9 bases; unmatched junction nucleotides: 9. The CDR3 spells CATSDFLTGLDTQYF. CDR3 nucleotide sequence: TGTGCCACCAGTGATTTCTTGACAGGGTTAGACACGCAGTATTTT.

This sequence joins TRBV14 and TRBJ2-5; 13 bases align to TRBD2. Germline CDR1 SGHDN, CDR2 FVKESK. The V segment lost 0 bases and the J segment 5 bases; nucleotides outside the gene matches: 9. This CDR3 comprises 18 residues. CDR3 loop: CASSQEGGLAGTGETQYF. DNA for the CDR3: TGTGCCAGCAGCCAAGAGGGGGGACTAGCGGGGACCGGCGAGACCCAGTACTTC.

The V gene is TRBV18, the J gene TRBJ2-2; 11 nucleotides line up with TRBD1. CDR1 and CDR2 from the germline V gene are KGHSH and LQKENI. V lost 4 bases, J lost 5 bases, and 3 bases stayed unmatched. This CDR3 region has 15 residues. The CDR3, as DNA: TGTGCCAGCTCACGAGGACAGGGGGCGACCGGGGAGCTGTTTTTT. Translation: CASSRGQGATGELFF.

The chain employs TRBV10-1 and TRBJ1-2; D may be TRBD1 (6 bases). The CDR3 is 17 amino acids. Per the germline V gene, CDR1 is WNHNN and CDR2 is SYGVQD (reference sequence). Trimming took 0 bases from V and 4 from J, leaving 18 bases between them. The CDR3 loop is CASSESFRDTTFYGYTF. Here the CDR3 DNA reads TGCGCCAGCAGTGAGTCCTTCCGGGACACCACCTTCTATGGCTACACCTTC.

This clone was counted only a few times. The chain carries TRBV11-2 and TRBJ2-7; D is unclear. The germline V gene has CDR1 SGHAT and CDR2 FQNNGV. The CDR3 runs to 13 residues. V was trimmed by 5 bases and J by 2 bases, leaving 10 bases between them. CDR3 in amino acids: CASSPQPTYEQYF. CDR3 in DNA: TGTGCCAGCAGCCCCCAACCTACCTACGAGCAGTACTTC.

The V gene is TRBV5-1, the J gene TRBJ2-1; D might be TRBD2 (6 bases). Germline CDR1 SGHRS, CDR2 YFSETQ. The CDR3 is made up of 14 amino acids. Trimming took off 2 bases at V and 8 bases at J, with 14 bases between the two ends. This chain's CDR3 is CASSLPQGGDEQFF. CDR3 coding DNA: TGCGCCAGCAGCTTACCCCAGGGAGGCGATGAGCAGTTCTTC.

This sequence joins TRBV12-5 and TRBJ1-5; D is uncertain. The CDR3 spans 16 residues. V lost 2 bases to trimming and J lost 2 bases, with 13 bases between them. Germline CDR1 reads LGHNT; CDR2 reads FRNRAP. CDR3 coding DNA: TGTGCTAGTGGTTTGCCCCCCGGGGAGGGCAATCAGCCCCAGCATTTT. As protein: CASGLPPGEGNQPQHF.

This clone turned up a few times. The V and J genes are TRBV14 and TRBJ2-7; the D is unclear. There are 13 residues in the CDR3. Trimming stripped 1 base from V and 3 bases from J, with 7 bases between. From germline, CDR1 is SGHDN and CDR2 FVKESK. This chain's CDR3 is CASSQALSYEQYF. The DNA for the CDR3 is TGTGCCAGCAGCCAAGCGTTGAGCTACGAGCAGTACTTC.